The T cell receptor (beta chain) described here comes from a study of identical twins. TCRdb ran MiXCR on the 5' RACE reads and lists one entry per CDR3 protein. The sample has around 680,000 distinct CDR3 sequences; more than 6.5% are singletons. This clonotype appeared many times. These sequences were also reported in another study, on yellow fever vaccine responses in identical twins.

Sequenced material: PBMCs. This receptor was obtained from a woman younger than 35 in good health.

CDR3 nucleotide sequence: TGTGCCAGCAGCTTAGGGCGGCTGGGACTAGCGGGAATTGAGCAGTTCTTC. Protein product: CASSLGRLGLAGIEQFF. This chain connects TRBV7-2 to TRBJ2-1, with 13 bases lining up with TRBD2. The CDR3 length is 17 residues. In germline, CDR1 is SGHTA, CDR2 FQGNSA. Trimming took 1 base from V and 9 from J; bases not matched to a gene: 9.